Below, 22 T cell receptor beta chains from the same sample are listed, as sequenced in a study of blood T cell repertoires in COVID-19 (dated by TCRdb to 2018 to 2020). The receptor library was made with the immunoSEQ multiplex PCR assay. Not all clones reach the TCRdb copy of this immuneACCESS table, which keeps in-frame sequences only. Checked studies attribute under half of the gap to unresolved V genes and leave the rest unexplained. The sample table shows more than 250,000 clones, and around 87% are seen once. Over 2% of the sample comes from the top ten. The sequenced material came from peripheral blood. The receptors originated from a woman in her 30s who had recovered from COVID-19.

The CDR3 coding sequence is TGTGCCAGCAGCTACTCACGCGGGGAAACCCAAGAGACCCAGTACTTC. Residues: CASSYSRGETQETQYF. The rearrangement uses TRBV11-3 and TRBJ2-5; D is perhaps TRBD2 (6 bases). The CDR3 is 16 amino acids. Per germline, CDR1 SGHNT and CDR2 YENEEA. V was shortened by 4 bases and J by 1 base, with 16 bases between the two germline ends. Supplemented by reference TRBV11-3 and TRBJ2-5, the full variable domain reads EAGVVQSPRYKIIEKKQPVAFWCNPISGHNTLYWYLQNLGQGPELLIRYENEEAVDDSQLPKDRFSAERLKGVDSTLKIQPAELGDSAVYLCASSYSRGETQETQYFGPGTRLLVL.

The chain is built from TRBV9 and TRBJ1-1; D is unclear. Germline lookup yields CDR1 SGDLS and CDR2 YYNGEE. Trimming stripped 0 bases from V and 4 bases from J, with 13 bases between. This CDR3 is 15 amino acids long. CDR3 sequence reads: CASSVGTFPGTEAFF. The CDR3 DNA reads TGTGCCAGCAGCGTAGGAACATTTCCGGGCACTGAAGCTTTCTTT.

J is TRBJ2-7 and V is TRBV6-2 or TRBV6-3, with 7 bases fitting TRBD2. Per germline, CDR1 MNHEY and CDR2 SVGEGT. Trimming took 2 bases from V and 3 from J; bases not matched to a gene: 1. CDR3 length: 13 amino acids. In DNA, the CDR3 is TGTGCCAGCAGTTACCGGGAGGTCTACGAGCAGTACTTC. Protein: CASSYREVYEQYF.

This sequence joins TRBV11-2 and TRBJ1-1, with 7 bases that match TRBD1. V shed 2 bases and J 2 bases; nucleotides not matched to a gene: 8. Germline loops: CDR1 SGHAT, CDR2 FQNNGV. This CDR3 is 16 amino acids long. The CDR3 here is CASSLRATGVNTEAFF. CDR3 nucleotide sequence: TGTGCCAGCAGCTTACGTGCCACAGGGGTTAACACTGAAGCTTTCTTT. Full variable domain (missing parts from reference TRBV11-2 and TRBJ1-1): EAGVAQSPRYKIIEKRQSVAFWCNPISGHATLYWYQQILGQGPKLLIQFQNNGVVDDSQLPKDRFSAERLKGVDSTLKIQPAKLEDSAVYLCASSLRATGVNTEAFFGQGTRLTVV.

The rearrangement links TRBV5-1 to TRBJ2-3, with 10 bases identical to TRBD2. Germline lookup yields CDR1 SGHRS and CDR2 YFSETQ. This CDR3 is built from 16 residues. The V segment lost 4 bases and the J segment 4 bases; nucleotides outside the gene matches: 9. CDR3 in amino acids: CASSPSGGTFADTQYF. In DNA, the CDR3 is TGCGCCAGCAGCCCTAGCGGGGGTACCTTCGCAGATACGCAGTATTTT.

The chain couples TRBV3-1 (or the pseudogene TRBV3-2) to TRBJ2-5; unclear D gene. Looked up from germline, CDR1 is LGHDT and CDR2 is YNNKEL (reference sequence). Trimming stripped 2 bases from V and 5 bases from J, with 6 bases between. CDR3 length: 12 residues. The CDR3 bases are TGTGCCAGCAGCCAATATTTTGAGACCCAGTACTTC. It specifies CASSQYFETQYF.

V and J are TRBV4-2 and TRBJ1-2; weak D call: TRBD1 (6 bases). Germline V gene data show CDR1 as LGHNA and CDR2 as YNFKEQ. The length of the CDR3 is 15 residues. With 1 base removed from V and 8 bases from J, the gap between germline ends came to 17 bases. CDR3 in amino acids: CASSQGVGGSRGYTF. CDR3 nucleotides: TGTGCCAGCAGCCAAGGGGTTGGGGGCTCCAGGGGCTACACCTTC.

A single count supports this clone. This chain joins TRBV5-4 and TRBJ2-7, with 10 nucleotides matching TRBD2. V was pared by 3 bases and J by 3 bases, with 3 bases of the junction left unmatched. Looked up from germline, CDR1 is SGHNT and CDR2 is YYREEE (reference sequence). The CDR3 consists of 14 residues. CDR3 nucleotide sequence: TGTGCCAGCAGCTCACTAGCGGGGAACTACGAGCAGTACTTC. It translates to CASSSLAGNYEQYF.

This clone appeared once. V gene TRBV4-1 combines with J gene TRBJ1-1; TRBD1 is a possible D gene (5 bases). The V end was cut by 1 base, the J end by 1 base, with 10 bases between. Germline V gene data show CDR1 as MGHRA and CDR2 as YSYEKL. The CDR3 loop spans 15 amino acids. Here the CDR3 DNA reads TGCGCCAGCAGCCAAGCACTCGGGGGGAACACTGAAGCTTTCTTT. As protein: CASSQALGGNTEAFF.

The chain employs TRBV6-6 and TRBJ2-2; TRBD1 aligns across 7 bases. V lost 10 bases, J lost 1 base, and 9 bases stayed unmatched. Germline CDR1 is MNHNY and CDR2 is SVGAGI (reference sequence). This CDR3 region has 15 residues. This chain's CDR3 is CATQTGTVNTGELFF. CDR3 bases: TGTGCCACCCAAACCGGGACAGTGAACACCGGGGAGCTGTTTTTT.

The chain is built from TRBV3-1 (or the pseudogene TRBV3-2) and TRBJ1-2; 8 nucleotides match TRBD1. This CDR3 comprises 13 residues. CDR1 is LGHDT and CDR2 is YNNKEL in the germline V gene (reference sequence). Unmatched junction bases numbered 9, after V lost 10 bases and J lost 5 bases. Here the CDR3 DNA reads TGTGCCACCCGACTGACAGGGGAGTATGGCTACACCTTC. Translation gives CATRLTGEYGYTF.

This chain uses TRBV28 with TRBJ1-2, with a tentative D call TRBD1 (5 bases). V was clipped by 0 bases and J by 0 bases, with 14 bases between them. CDR3 length: 17 residues. Germline lookup yields CDR1 MDHEN and CDR2 SYDVKM. The CDR3 DNA sequence: TGTGCCAGCAGTTTATGGCAAGGGGTTGAAGCTAACTATGGCTACACCTTC. Translation gives CASSLWQGVEANYGYTF.

This clone was recorded a few times. The chain links TRBV5-1 to TRBJ2-1; no firm D call. V gave up 4 bases and J gave up 0 bases, with 14 bases separating them. Germline CDR1 reads SGHRS; CDR2 reads YFSETQ. The CDR3 length is 16 residues. CDR3 nucleotide sequence: TGCGCCAGCAGCCCCGACCGTAGCCTCTCCTACAATGAGCAGTTCTTC. This sequence encodes CASSPDRSLSYNEQFF.

A remark on this clone: The junction differs from germline at one of its ends, possibly a read error. The rearrangement joins TRBV13 to TRBJ2-1; the match to TRBD1 covers 9 bases. CDR1 is PRHDT, CDR2 FYEKMQ, per germline (reference sequence). The CDR3 contains 14 residues. The CDR3 nucleotides read TGTGCCAGCAGCCTTCAGTCTCGGGGACAGGGTCCCATCTTC. This codes for CASSLQSRGQGPIF.

The V call is TRBV29-1, the J call TRBJ2-7, with D perhaps matching TRBD2 (6 bases). The ends were cut back, 4 bases at V and 1 base at J, with 8 bases in the middle. The CDR3 loop spans 12 amino acids. CDR1 and CDR2 (germline): SQVTM, ANQGSEA. CDR3 nucleotides: TGCAGCGTTGCACGGGGGTCCTACGAGCAGTACTTC. Protein: CSVARGSYEQYF.

The chain has TRBV11-2 and TRBJ2-7, with D tentatively TRBD1 (6 bases). The CDR3 has 13 residues. V lost 5 bases and J 7 bases, leaving 15 bases between the germline ends. The germline V gene has CDR1 SGHAT and CDR2 FQNNGV. DNA for the CDR3: TGTGCCAGCAGCCTCGACCCGGGACAAGAGCAGTACTTC. Its protein product is CASSLDPGQEQYF.

This CDR3 reads CASSIYRGNQPQHF. In DNA form, the CDR3 reads TGTGCCAGTAGTATATACAGGGGTAATCAGCCCCAGCATTTT. The chain uses TRBV19 and TRBJ1-5, with TRBD1 matching over 7 bases. J gave up 4 bases and V 2 bases, and 2 bases lay outside the gene matches. Germline loops: CDR1 LNHDA, CDR2 SQIVND (reference sequence). This CDR3 comprises 14 residues.

The V call is TRBV12-3 or TRBV12-4, the J call TRBJ2-6; TRBD1 agrees at 8 bases. The J segment lost 10 bases and the V segment lost 5 bases, leaving 4 bases of the junction unmatched. The CDR3 runs 13 residues. In nucleotides, the CDR3 is TGTGCCAGCAGTACCGGACAGGGTAACGTCCTGACTTTC. This gives the protein CASSTGQGNVLTF.

The chain combines TRBV11-2 with TRBJ2-5; D is uncertain. V was trimmed by 0 bases and J by 4 bases, leaving 12 bases between them. This CDR3 spans 15 amino acids. Germline CDR1 is SGHAT and CDR2 is FQNNGV. The DNA for the CDR3 is TGTGCCAGCAGCTTAGATCACCGTCTGGCAGAGACCCAGTACTTC. It translates to CASSLDHRLAETQYF.

This clone turned up a few times. The chain employs TRBV3-1 (or the pseudogene TRBV3-2) and TRBJ1-1; D not resolved. CDR1 is LGHDT and CDR2 is YNNKEL in the germline V gene (reference sequence). Trimming cost V 4 bases and J 3 bases, with 18 bases left between them. There are 16 residues in the CDR3. The CDR3 is CASSPTGTWRDTEAFF. As DNA, the CDR3 is TGTGCCAGCAGCCCGACCGGAACTTGGAGGGACACTGAAGCTTTCTTT.

This clone was picked up a small number of times. V and J are TRBV6-5 and TRBJ2-3; 8 nucleotides align to TRBD2. CDR1 and CDR2 from the germline V gene are MNHEY and SVGAGI. The trim removed 6 bases at V and 1 base at J, leaving 3 bases unmatched. The CDR3 sequence is 14 residues long. CDR3 protein: CASRPGLGTDTQYF. DNA of the CDR3: TGTGCCAGCAGGCCGGGACTAGGCACAGATACGCAGTATTTT.

Here the CDR3 DNA reads TGTGCCAGCAGCGTAATAGCGGGAGTGCGCAATGAGCAGTTCTTC. Its protein is CASSVIAGVRNEQFF. The V and J genes are TRBV9 and TRBJ2-1; 9 nucleotides agree with TRBD2. Unmatched junction bases numbered 5, after V lost 1 base and J lost 6 bases. The CDR3 is 15 amino acids. Germline V CDR1 and CDR2: SGDLS, YYNGEE.